This T cell receptor beta chain was retrieved from a study of shared clonotypes between healthy human individuals. Whole-study findings and limits: Clonotype sharing among donors was expected to depend on sequencing depth. Sorted-subset samples were not fully sequenced, rarefaction indicated. Generally, naive subsets came out with larger estimated richness than memory subsets.

Profiling relied on immunoSEQ multiplex PCR, and the TCRdb table lists in-frame clones only, not all of them. The top ten hold more than 0.1% of the sample, which has some 2 million clones, approximately 95% seen once. The germline V gene has CDR1 LGHNA and CDR2 YNFKEQ. This CDR3 has 14 amino acids. The ends were cut back, 0 bases at V and 4 bases at J, with 9 bases in the middle. As regards this clone: The antigen is unknown.

The sequenced sample was naive CD4+ T cells sorted from blood. The sample's subset: CD45RA+ positively selected. This sequence was found in a young man in good health. The V and J genes are TRBV4-2 and TRBJ1-2; D remains ambiguous. CDR3 in amino acids: CASSQETRGYGYTF. In DNA, the CDR3 is TGTGCCAGCAGCCAAGAGACCCGGGGCTATGGCTACACCTTC.